This is a list of T cell receptor beta chains from one sample in a study of OX40 agonist ivuxolimab in advanced cancers. Clones were read by immunoSEQ multiplex PCR, and TCRdb kept only the in-frame ones, dropping some. The profile shows tens of thousands of clones, around nine tenths of them singletons. The sequencing here drew on CD4+ or CD8+ T cells sorted from blood, taken in a trial of the OX40 agonist ivuxolimab. Every receptor here comes from an adult with an advanced solid tumor such as melanoma, head and neck, liver or kidney cancer. CDR3s include the opening cysteine and the closing phenylalanine or tryptophan. D genes are given only for firm matches. Rows give clone size only sometimes, using once, few, many, or a class for an expanded clone.

size	J	D	V	CDR3	DNA
.	TRBJ1-2	.	TRBV7-2	CASSPRPTHGYTF	TGTGCCAGCAGCCCCCGACCCACGCACGGCTACACCTTC
once	TRBJ1-1	.	TRBV28	CASSLNGREAFF	TGTGCCAGCAGTTTAAACGGACGTGAAGCTTTCTTT
.	TRBJ2-2	.	TRBV6-5	CASRGRTANTGELFF	TGTGCCAGCAGGGGACGGACAGCGAACACCGGGGAGCTGTTTTTT
.	TRBJ1-1	.	TRBV5-8	CASSPDRRPMNTEAFF	TGTGCCAGCAGCCCAGACAGAAGACCCATGAACACTGAAGCTTTCTTT
.	TRBJ2-1	.	TRBV11-2	CASMAGSRSNEQFF	TGTGCCAGCATGGCAGGGAGCCGGTCAAATGAGCAGTTCTTC
.	TRBJ2-3	.	TRBV10-2	CASSSLGSLGPDTQYF	TGCGCCAGCAGCTCTTTAGGTAGTCTGGGGCCAGATACGCAGTATTTT
.	TRBJ1-5	TRBD1	TRBV2	CASSTGGSNQPQHF	TGTGCCAGCAGTACAGGGGGTAGCAATCAGCCCCAGCATTTT
.	TRBJ1-2	.	TRBV30	CAWSAILRANNYGYTF	TGTGCCTGGAGTGCGATCCTCCGGGCCAACAACTATGGCTACACCTTC
.	TRBJ2-2	TRBD1	TRBV19	CASHRAGTGAGELFF	TGTGCCAGCCACAGAGCCGGGACAGGTGCCGGGGAGCTGTTTTTT
.	TRBJ2-7	TRBD2	TRBV29-1	CSVAGLFYEQYF	TGCAGCGTTGCGGGACTATTCTACGAGCAGTACTTC
.	TRBJ1-3	.	TRBV5-8	CASSLAGNTIYF	TGTGCCAGCAGCTTGGCCGGAAACACCATATATTTT
once	TRBJ2-1	.	TRBV5-1	CASKTQVRGNEQFF	TGCGCCAGCAAGACCCAGGTGAGAGGCAATGAGCAGTTCTTC
.	TRBJ1-3	TRBD1	TRBV2	CASSDFGTANTIYF	TGTGCCAGCAGTGATTTTGGGACAGCAAACACCATATATTTT